Below are 6 T cell receptor beta chains sequenced from a single sample in a study of cytomegalovirus exposure and HLA in healthy donors. The PCR was carried out with 60 Vbeta primers and 13 Jbeta primers. This table comes from immunoSEQ multiplex PCR, and its TCRdb copy is limited to in-frame clones, with some not included. The data contain 73,000 or so clones, 75% to 85% of them singletons. Input material: PBMCs. All receptors derive from a human donor in good health.

The rearrangement links TRBV7-2 to TRBJ2-4; tentative D call: TRBD2 (6 bases). V was shortened by 3 bases and J by 4 bases, with 13 bases between the two germline ends. CDR1 and CDR2 from the germline V gene are SGHTA and FQGNSA. CDR3 length: 15 amino acids. CDR3 bases: TGTGCCAGCAGCTTTAGAGGGGCGGGGAAAAACATTCAGTACTTC. It encodes CASSFRGAGKNIQYF.

The V call is TRBV9, the J call TRBJ2-3; unclear D gene. Deletions cut 4 bases from V and 2 bases from J, with 14 bases between. The CDR3 loop spans 15 amino acids. CDR1 is SGDLS, CDR2 YYNGEE, per germline. The CDR3 nucleotides read TGTGCCAGCAGCTACCGCCCGACAAACACAGATACGCAGTATTTT. Protein: CASSYRPTNTDTQYF.

The rearrangement links TRBV5-1 to TRBJ2-5, with 9 bases matching TRBD2. J lost 4 bases, V lost 4 bases, and 11 bases had no gene match. The CDR3 consists of 16 residues. The germline CDR1 and CDR2 sequences are SGHRS and YFSETQ. The CDR3 coding sequence is TGCGCCAGCAGCGCGATGACTAGCGGAGAGGGAGAGACCCAGTACTTC. It yields the protein CASSAMTSGEGETQYF.

J is TRBJ1-6 and V is TRBV2; 9 bases line up with TRBD1. Germline V gene data show CDR1 as SNHLY and CDR2 as FYNNEI. The CDR3 is 14 residues long. J gave up 3 bases and V 8 bases, and 2 bases lay outside the gene matches. CDR3 region: CASGGQGYNSPLHF. The CDR3 nucleotides are TGTGCCAGCGGGGGACAGGGCTATAATTCACCCCTCCACTTT.

This chain links TRBV19 with TRBJ1-6, with D perhaps TRBD1 (5 bases). In germline, CDR1 is LNHDA, CDR2 SQIVND (reference sequence). Trimming stripped 6 bases from V and 7 bases from J, with 25 bases between. CDR3 length: 18 residues. CDR3 loop: CASSKTPRGQSANSPLHF. The CDR3 region has the DNA TGTGCCAGTAGCAAAACCCCAAGGGGTCAGTCTGCGAATTCACCCCTCCACTTT.

There are a few counts of this clone. The chain joins TRBV6-1 to TRBJ2-3; tentative D call: TRBD2 (6 bases). The CDR3 extends over 15 amino acids. Trimming pared 0 bases from V and 5 bases from J, leaving 12 bases between. In germline, CDR1 is MNHNS, CDR2 SASEGT. CDR3 in DNA: TGTGCCAGCAGTGAAGCGAGGGGAGGAGGAGATACGCAGTATTTT. It is translated as CASSEARGGGDTQYF.